Sequencing of this TCR beta chain was carried out in a study of T cells in Graves' hyperthyroidism and ophthalmopathy. For the study at large: Upon initial diagnosis and before any treatment, peripheral blood was collected.

RNA transcripts provided the source from which TCR beta CDR3 regions were amplified. A first-round RT-PCR of the TCR CDR3 used the HTBI primer set. TCRdb re-called the multiplex PCR reads through MiXCR, storing one row per CDR3 protein. Seen here are 600,000 to 750,000 distinct CDR3 sequences, roughly 17% observed once, and the top ten hold 15% to 17%. In regard to this clonotype: Mismatch with germline at one junction end may stem from a read error.

CDR1 and CDR2 (germline): SEHNR, FQNEAQ (reference sequence). The CDR3 is 16 amino acids. Across 18 months, stable Graves' hyperthyroidism was marked by no progression to ophthalmopathy. With a duration under 2 months, the hyperthyroidism was newly diagnosed in patients aged 18 to 65. Patients having uncontrolled infection, another autoimmune disease, pregnancy or lactation were not included. The gene calls are TRBV7-9 and TRBJ2-1, with D uncertain. The sequenced material came from blood. This sequence was found in a man in his forties or fifties with Graves' hyperthyroidism. The CDR3 nucleotides read TGTGCCATCAGCTTATATTCTAGTCAGGTGTACAATGAGCAGTTCTTC. It translates to CAISLYSSQVYNEQFF.